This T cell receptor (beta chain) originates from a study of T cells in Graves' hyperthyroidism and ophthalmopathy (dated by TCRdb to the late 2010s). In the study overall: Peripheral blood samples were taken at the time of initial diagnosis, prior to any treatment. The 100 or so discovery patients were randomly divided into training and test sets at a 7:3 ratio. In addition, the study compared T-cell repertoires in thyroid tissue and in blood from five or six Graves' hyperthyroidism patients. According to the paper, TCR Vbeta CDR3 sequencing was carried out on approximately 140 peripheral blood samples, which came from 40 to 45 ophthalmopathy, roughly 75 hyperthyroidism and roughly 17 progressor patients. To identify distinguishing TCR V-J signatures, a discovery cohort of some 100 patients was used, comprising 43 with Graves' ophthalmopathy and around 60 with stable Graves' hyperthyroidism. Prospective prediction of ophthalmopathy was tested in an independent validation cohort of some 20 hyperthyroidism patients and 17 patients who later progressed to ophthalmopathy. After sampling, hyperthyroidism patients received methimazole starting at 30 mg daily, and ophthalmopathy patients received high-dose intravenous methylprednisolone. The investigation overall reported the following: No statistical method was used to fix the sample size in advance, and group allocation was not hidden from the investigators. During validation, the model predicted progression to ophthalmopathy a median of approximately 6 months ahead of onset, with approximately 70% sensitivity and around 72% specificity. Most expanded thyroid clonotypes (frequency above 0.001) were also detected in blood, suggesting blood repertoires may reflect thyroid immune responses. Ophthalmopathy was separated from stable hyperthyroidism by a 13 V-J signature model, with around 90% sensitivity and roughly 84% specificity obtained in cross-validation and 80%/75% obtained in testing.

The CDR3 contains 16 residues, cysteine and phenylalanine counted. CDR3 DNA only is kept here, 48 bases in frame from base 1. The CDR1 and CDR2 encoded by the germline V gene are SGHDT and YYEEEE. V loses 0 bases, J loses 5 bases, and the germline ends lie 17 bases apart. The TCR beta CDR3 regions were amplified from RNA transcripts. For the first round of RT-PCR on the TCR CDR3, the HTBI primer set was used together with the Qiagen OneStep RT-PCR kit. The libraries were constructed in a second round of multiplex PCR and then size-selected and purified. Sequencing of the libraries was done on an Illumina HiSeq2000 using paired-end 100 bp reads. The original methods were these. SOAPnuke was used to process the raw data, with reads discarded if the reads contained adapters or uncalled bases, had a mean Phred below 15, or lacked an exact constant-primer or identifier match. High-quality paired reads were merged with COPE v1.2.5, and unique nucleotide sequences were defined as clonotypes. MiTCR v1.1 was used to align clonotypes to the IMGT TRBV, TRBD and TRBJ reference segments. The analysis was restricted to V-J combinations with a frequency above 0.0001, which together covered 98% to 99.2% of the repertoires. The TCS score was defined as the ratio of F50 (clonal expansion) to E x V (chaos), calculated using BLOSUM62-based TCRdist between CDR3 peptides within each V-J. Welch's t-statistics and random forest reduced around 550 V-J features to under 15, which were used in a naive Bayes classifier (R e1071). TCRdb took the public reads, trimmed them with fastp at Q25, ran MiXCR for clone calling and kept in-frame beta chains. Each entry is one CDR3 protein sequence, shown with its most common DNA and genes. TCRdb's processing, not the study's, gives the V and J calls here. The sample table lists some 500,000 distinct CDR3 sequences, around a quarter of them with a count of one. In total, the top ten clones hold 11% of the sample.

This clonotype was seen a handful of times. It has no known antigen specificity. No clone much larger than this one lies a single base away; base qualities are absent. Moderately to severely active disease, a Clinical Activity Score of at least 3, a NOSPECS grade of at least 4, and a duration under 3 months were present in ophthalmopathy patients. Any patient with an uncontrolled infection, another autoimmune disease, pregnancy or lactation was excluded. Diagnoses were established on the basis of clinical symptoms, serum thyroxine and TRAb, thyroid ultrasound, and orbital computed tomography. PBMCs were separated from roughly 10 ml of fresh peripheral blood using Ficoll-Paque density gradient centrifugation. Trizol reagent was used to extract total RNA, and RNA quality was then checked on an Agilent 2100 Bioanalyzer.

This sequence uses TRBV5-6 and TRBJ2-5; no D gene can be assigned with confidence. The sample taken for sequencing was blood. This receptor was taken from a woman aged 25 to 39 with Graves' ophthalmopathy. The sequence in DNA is TGTGCCAGCAGCTTGGCGGATGTTTGGAAAACTGAGACCCAGTACTTC. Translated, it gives CASSLADVWKTETQYF.